The 3 T cell receptor beta chains below come from one sample, sequenced in a study of blood T cell repertoires in COVID-19. Libraries were prepared by immunoSEQ multiplex PCR; TCRdb keeps only in-frame clonotypes and omits some of them. The sample shows 400,000 to 550,000 clones, 87% of them seen only once. The sample taken for sequencing was PBMCs or T cells enriched from blood (not recorded which). These receptors were taken from a woman aged 18-30 years with acute COVID-19.

The rearrangement uses TRBV19 and TRBJ2-3; 10 bases align to TRBD1. V trimming: 8 bases; J trimming: 4 bases; junction bases outside the gene matches: 3. CDR1 is LNHDA, CDR2 SQIVND, per germline (reference sequence). The CDR3 is 13 amino acids. CDR3 nucleotides: TGTGCCAGTGCAGACAGGGGGCCAGATACGCAGTATTTT. Translation gives CASADRGPDTQYF.

The chain is built from TRBV27 and TRBJ2-7, with TRBD2 identical over 9 bases. The CDR3 sequence is 14 residues long. The ends lost 3 bases at V and 6 bases at J; junction bases unmatched: 6. Per the germline V gene, CDR1 is MNHEY and CDR2 is SMNVEV (reference sequence). This chain's CDR3 is CASSFNSGGFEQYF. The CDR3 DNA reads TGTGCCAGCAGTTTTAATAGCGGGGGCTTCGAGCAGTACTTC.

This clone was observed a few times. The rearrangement joins TRBV5-1 to TRBJ2-5, with TRBD2 as a possible D gene (5 bases). CDR1 is SGHRS, CDR2 YFSETQ, per germline. The CDR3 loop spans 14 amino acids. Trimming stripped 4 bases from V and 4 bases from J, with 14 bases between. The CDR3 spells CASSLLEAGETQYF. The CDR3 nucleotides are TGCGCCAGCAGCCTCCTGGAGGCAGGAGAGACCCAGTACTTC.